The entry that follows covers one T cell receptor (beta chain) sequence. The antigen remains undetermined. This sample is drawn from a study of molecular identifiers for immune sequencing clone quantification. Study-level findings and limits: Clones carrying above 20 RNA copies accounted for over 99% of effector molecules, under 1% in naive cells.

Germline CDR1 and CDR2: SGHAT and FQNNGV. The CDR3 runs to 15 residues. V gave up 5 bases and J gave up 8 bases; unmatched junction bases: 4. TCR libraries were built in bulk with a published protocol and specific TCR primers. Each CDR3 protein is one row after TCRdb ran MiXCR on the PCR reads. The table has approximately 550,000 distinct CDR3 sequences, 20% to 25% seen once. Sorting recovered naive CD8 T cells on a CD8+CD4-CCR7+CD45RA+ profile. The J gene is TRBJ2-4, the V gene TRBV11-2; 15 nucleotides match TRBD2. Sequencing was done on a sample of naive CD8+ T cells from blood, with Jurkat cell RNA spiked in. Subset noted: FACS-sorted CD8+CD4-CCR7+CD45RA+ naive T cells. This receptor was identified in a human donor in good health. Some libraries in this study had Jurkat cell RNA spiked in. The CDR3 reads CASSKGLAGGDIQYF. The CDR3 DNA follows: TGTGCCAGCAGCAAGGGACTAGCGGGAGGAGACATTCAGTACTTC.